This TCR beta chain was sequenced for a study of blood T cell repertoires in COVID-19 (dated by TCRdb to about 2020). In the study overall: Samples covering the acute and convalescent phases of COVID-19 were provided by collaborators in the United States, Italy and Spain. Samples were obtained from the ongoing ImmuneRACE study (first 160 participants) and from roughly 1,300 subjects provided by 6 global collaborators. Nearly every sample came with metadata listing a de-identified subject ID, COVID-19 status, age in years and sex. HLA class I and class II types, where available, came from metadata supplied by the sample provider rather than from assay-based typing. Subjects who had been exposed to COVID-19, were actively infected with it, or had recovered from it provided the deeply sampled blood TCRbeta repertoires that made up the dataset. The material from the prospective study consisted of cDNA or gDNA derived from T cells, B-cell-depleted T cells, or PBMCs. The repertoires were released in a freely available public database intended as a resource for research on the immune response to SARS-CoV-2. On the study overall, not on this receptor specifically: The amount of clinical and demographic metadata varied by source and participant and was provided uncurated.

TCRbeta CDR3 regions were amplified from genomic DNA using the immunoSEQ Assay, a bias-controlled multiplex PCR. The original pipeline was this. Within the assay, amplification of reference gene primers was used to estimate how many nucleated cells each sample contained. Sequence reads were collapsed and filtered to measure the absolute abundance of every unique TCRbeta CDR3 rearrangement. Productive Simpson clonality was computed per sample as the square root of Simpson's diversity index over productive rearrangements. The clones in this table, taken by TCRdb from immuneACCESS, are in-frame only. Not every clone is retained; where verified, under half of the shortfall comes from an unresolved V gene, and the cause of the rest is unknown. V, J and clone size are taken as reported in that table, and D and trimming were inferred from the DNA itself. A total of 250,000 to 300,000 clones appear in this sample, roughly 85% of them only once. About 4.5% of the sample is held by the ten biggest clonotypes.

A second Seattle source provided samples from volunteer blood donors who had recovered from COVID-19. Each collaborating institution followed its own protocols to collect whole blood in K2EDTA tubes. For TCRbeta analysis, collaborator samples were shipped as frozen whole blood, as isolated PBMCs, or as DNA extracted from either sample type. Comments on this clone: There is no known antigen for this receptor. Qualities for individual bases were not recorded, and no much larger clone is one base off.

The junction shows trimming of 5 bases on V and 5 bases on J, and the gene matches do not reach 14 bases of it. The CDR3 covers 16 residues, taking in both the cysteine and the phenylalanine. The DNA shown is the 48-base CDR3, in frame from base 1. CDR1 and CDR2, per the germline V gene, are SGHVS and FQNEAQ. The TCR sequence derives from a man aged 55-75 years who had recovered from COVID-19. The rearrangement joined TRBV7-8 to TRBJ1-1; 7 middle bases align to TRBD1. Sequenced material: peripheral blood. The DNA reads TGTGCCAGCAGCCAAAGTTCGACAGGGTCGGGGACTGAAGCTTTCTTT. Its protein product is CASSQSSTGSGTEAFF. When the CDR3 is completed using the reference TRBV7-8 and TRBJ1-1 genes on either side, the full variable domain is GAGVSQSPRYKVAKRGQDVALRCDPISGHVSLFWYQQALGQGPEFLTYFQNEAQLDKSGLPSDRFFAERPEGSVSTLKIQRTQQEDSAVYLCASSQSSTGSGTEAFFGQGTRLTVV.